This TCR beta chain comes out of a study of blood T cell repertoires in COVID-19. Whole-study context: T cells, B-cell-depleted T cells, or PBMCs provided the cDNA or gDNA that served as material.

J gave up 7 bases and V 4 bases, and 19 bases lay outside the gene matches. Looked up from germline, CDR1 is SGHRS and CDR2 is YFSETQ. The CDR3 has 17 residues. The protocol was immunoSEQ multiplex PCR, while the TCRdb copy is restricted to in-frame clones and leaves out a portion. This table holds around 140,000 clones, 70% to 90% found once. The V and J genes are TRBV5-1 and TRBJ2-7, with 8 bases matching TRBD1. This sequence was found in a man in his 70s with active COVID-19. Sequences were obtained from peripheral blood. CDR3 DNA sequence: TGCGCCAGCAGCCCTGCTCCGGGGGCAGGGGGCGCGGGGGAGCAGTACTTC. It translates to CASSPAPGAGGAGEQYF.